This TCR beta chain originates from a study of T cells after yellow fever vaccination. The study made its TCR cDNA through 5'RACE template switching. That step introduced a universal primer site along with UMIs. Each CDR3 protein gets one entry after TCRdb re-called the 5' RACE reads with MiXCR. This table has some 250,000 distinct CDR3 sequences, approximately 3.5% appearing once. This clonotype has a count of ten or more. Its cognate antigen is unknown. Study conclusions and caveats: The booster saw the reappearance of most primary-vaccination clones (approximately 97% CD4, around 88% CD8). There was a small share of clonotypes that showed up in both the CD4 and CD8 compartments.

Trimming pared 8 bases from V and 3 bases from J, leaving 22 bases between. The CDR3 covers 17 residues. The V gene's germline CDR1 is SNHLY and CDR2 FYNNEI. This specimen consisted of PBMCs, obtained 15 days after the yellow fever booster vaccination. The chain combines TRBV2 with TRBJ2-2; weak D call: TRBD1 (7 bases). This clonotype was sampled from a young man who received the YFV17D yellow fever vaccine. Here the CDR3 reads CASLSMGQGGYTGELFF. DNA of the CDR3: TGTGCCAGCCTATCAATGGGGCAGGGGGGATACACCGGGGAGCTGTTTTTT.